Each of the 28 T cell receptor beta chains below was sequenced from the same sample in a study of blood T cell repertoires in COVID-19. Assay: immunoSEQ multiplex PCR; the TCRdb copy retains only in-frame clones and omits some. In the table there are about 98,000 clones, roughly 90% of which are singletons. Sequencing input: peripheral blood. These receptors were taken from a woman aged 45-65 years with COVID-19, enrolled during active disease.

V is TRBV11-2 and J is TRBJ2-2; TRBD2 matches at 10 bases. V dropped 1 base and J dropped 5; count of bases not matched to a gene: 7. The CDR3 spans 17 residues. In germline, CDR1 is SGHAT, CDR2 FQNNGV. The CDR3 here is CASSLGLAGDLTGELFF. The CDR3 DNA is TGTGCCAGCAGCTTAGGGCTAGCGGGGGACCTTACCGGGGAGCTGTTTTTT.

CDR3 amino acids: CASSLEGLVNEKLFF. The CDR3 DNA reads as TGCGCCAGCAGCTTGGAGGGGTTAGTTAATGAAAAACTGTTTTTT. J is TRBJ1-4 and V is TRBV5-1; a weak D match, TRBD1 (5 bases). CDR3 length: 15 residues. Germline CDR1 is SGHRS and CDR2 is YFSETQ. V shed 0 bases and J shed 4 bases, with 10 bases lying between them. Looking up the rest from reference TRBV5-1 and TRBJ1-4 gives the full variable domain: KAGVTQTPRYLIKTRGQQVTLSCSPISGHRSVSWYQQTPGQGLQFLFEYFSETQRNKGNFPGRFSGRQFSNSRSEMNVSTLELGDSALYLCASSLEGLVNEKLFFGSGTQLSVL.

The rearrangement links TRBV10-2 to TRBJ2-7, with 7 bases that match TRBD2. Trimming cost V 6 bases and J 0 bases; bases outside gene matches: 8. The CDR3 runs 15 residues. From germline, CDR1 is WSHSY and CDR2 SAAADI. CDR3 DNA: TGCGCCAGCAGACTATCCGGGGGGAACTCCTACGAGCAGTACTTC. The encoded protein is CASRLSGGNSYEQYF.

In regard to this clone: Relative to the germline gene, one junction end is altered; a read error may explain this. V and J are TRBV7-3 and TRBJ2-5, with TRBD2 matching 8 bases. The germline gives CDR1 SGHTA, CDR2 FQGTGA. The CDR3 is made up of 15 amino acids. The CDR3 loop is CVSSPVAGYKETQYF. For the CDR3, the DNA is TGTGTCAGCAGCCCGGTAGCGGGGTATAAAGAGACCCAGTACTTC. The whole variable domain, remainder taken from reference TRBV7-3 and TRBJ2-5, is GAGVSQTPSNKVTEKGKYVELRCDPISGHTALYWYRQSLGQGPEFLIYFQGTGAADDSGLPNDRFFAVRPEGSVSTLKIQRTERGDSAVYLCVSSPVAGYKETQYFGPGTRLLVL.

This clone occurred once. The CDR3 protein is CAWTQGNYGYTF. The DNA for the CDR3 is TGTGCCTGGACCCAGGGGAACTATGGCTACACCTTC. The chain couples TRBV30 to TRBJ1-2, with D possibly being TRBD1 (6 bases). Germline V gives CDR1 GTSNPN, CDR2 SVGIG (reference sequence). Trimming cost V 4 bases and J 2 bases, with 8 bases left between them. The CDR3 runs 12 residues.

V gene TRBV7-2 combines with J gene TRBJ1-2; D ambiguous. The CDR3 covers 15 residues. The germline V gene has CDR1 SGHTA and CDR2 FQGNSA. The ends were cut back, 1 base at V and 5 bases at J, with 14 bases in the middle. The CDR3 protein is CASSLDWRGSYGYTF. The CDR3 bases are TGTGCCAGCAGCTTAGACTGGAGAGGCTCTTATGGCTACACCTTC.

This chain links TRBV5-1 with TRBJ1-2, with TRBD1 matching over 9 bases. The ends lost 0 bases at V and 1 base at J; junction bases unmatched: 10. The CDR3 is made up of 18 amino acids. Germline V gene data show CDR1 as SGHRS and CDR2 as YFSETQ. This chain's CDR3 is CASSLVPGQGAINYGYTF. CDR3 nucleotides: TGCGCCAGCAGCTTGGTTCCGGGACAGGGTGCCATTAACTATGGCTACACCTTC.

The chain links TRBV6-1 to TRBJ2-1; 7 nucleotides line up with TRBD2. From germline, CDR1 is MNHNS and CDR2 SASEGT. The CDR3 runs to 16 residues. V lost 4 bases to trimming and J lost 4 bases; unmatched junction nucleotides: 10. For the CDR3, the DNA is TGTGCCAGCAGTGGAGGGCGGGGGTTCATTTACAATGAGCAGTTCTTC. Translated, it gives CASSGGRGFIYNEQFF.

The V call is TRBV19, the J call TRBJ1-5; the match to TRBD1 covers 8 bases. Germline values: CDR1 LNHDA, CDR2 SQIVND (reference sequence). V lost 7 bases, J lost 0 bases, and 8 bases stayed unmatched. The CDR3 runs 16 residues. CDR3 in amino acids: CASIATGVYSNQPQHF. CDR3 DNA sequence: TGTGCCAGTATCGCGACAGGGGTCTATAGCAATCAGCCCCAGCATTTT.

A single count supports this clone. The chain links TRBV12-3 or TRBV12-4 to TRBJ2-3; no reliable D call. The CDR3 loop spans 13 amino acids. V was pared by 5 bases and J by 5 bases, with 11 bases between. The CDR3 sequence is CASSDPRRDTQYF. DNA of the CDR3: TGTGCCAGCAGTGACCCTCGGAGAGATACGCAGTATTTT.

The rearrangement links TRBV27 to TRBJ1-1, with D possibly matching TRBD1 (6 bases). The germline V gene encodes CDR1 MNHEY and CDR2 SMNVEV (reference sequence). Trimming stripped 2 bases from V and 2 bases from J, with 9 bases between. The CDR3 has 14 residues. CDR3 region: CASSLNRANTEAFF. The CDR3 DNA follows: TGTGCCAGCAGTTTAAACAGGGCAAACACTGAAGCTTTCTTT.

V is TRBV11-3 and J is TRBJ2-1; D is perhaps TRBD2 (6 bases). Germline V gene sequence: CDR1 SGHNT, CDR2 YENEEA. The CDR3 is 16 residues long. Trimming stripped 1 base from V and 0 bases from J, with 10 bases between. The CDR3 DNA sequence: TGTGCCAGCAGCTTAGGGGGGGACTTCTCCTACAATGAGCAGTTCTTC. Translated: CASSLGGDFSYNEQFF.

This clone was recorded only once. This sequence joins TRBV30 and TRBJ1-1; possibly TRBD1 for D (6 bases). The CDR3 sequence is 14 residues long. V shed 3 bases and J shed 5 bases, with 16 bases lying between them. The germline V gene has CDR1 GTSNPN and CDR2 SVGIG (reference sequence). The CDR3 DNA follows: TGTGCCTGGAGAGTTGGGGGGGCTGGAACTGAAGCTTTCTTT. Its translation: CAWRVGGAGTEAFF.

The V call is TRBV6-6, the J call TRBJ1-5, with a weak D call TRBD1 (5 bases). Between the trimmed V and J ends, which lost 5 bases and 1 base, there was a span of 15 bases. This CDR3 contains 16 residues. Germline CDR1 and CDR2: MNHNY and SVGAGI (reference sequence). In DNA, the CDR3 is TGTGCCAGCAGTCCACCCGGGGGGGGAAGCAATCAGCCCCAGCATTTT. It specifies CASSPPGGGSNQPQHF.

This clone is a singleton in its sample. The chain combines TRBV5-5 with TRBJ2-3; D is perhaps TRBD2 (6 bases). CDR3 length equals 14 residues. V was cut by 1 base and J by 5 bases, with 11 bases left in between. The germline gives CDR1 SGHKS, CDR2 YYEKEE (reference sequence). CDR3 protein: CASSLTGLLDTQYF. CDR3 sequence (DNA): TGTGCCAGCAGCTTGACGGGACTCCTAGATACGCAGTATTTT.

The CDR3 reads CASSLGQRSGDSPLHF. CDR3 DNA: TGTGCCAGCAGCTTAGGGCAACGATCTGGAGATTCACCCCTCCACTTT. The chain employs TRBV11-2 and TRBJ1-6; unclear D gene. V lost 1 base, J lost 8 bases, and 15 bases lay in between. Germline V CDR1 and CDR2: SGHAT, FQNNGV. The CDR3 length is 16 residues.

The chain links TRBV7-2 to TRBJ1-1; TRBD1 might be the D (6 bases). Germline loops: CDR1 SGHTA, CDR2 FQGNSA. This CDR3 spans 15 amino acids. Between the trimmed V and J ends, which lost 5 bases and 0 bases, there was a span of 13 bases. CDR3 sequence: CASSLDSNMNTEAFF. In DNA form, the CDR3 reads TGTGCCAGCAGCCTGGACAGTAACATGAACACTGAAGCTTTCTTT.

The V and J genes are TRBV5-6 and TRBJ1-6, with D possibly TRBD1 on 5 matching bases. The CDR3 sequence is 13 residues long. CDR1 and CDR2 from the germline V gene are SGHDT and YYEEEE. V was shortened by 3 bases and J by 7 bases, with 8 bases between the two germline ends. CDR3 sequence: CASSSGGNSPLHF. In nucleotides, the CDR3 is TGTGCCAGCAGCTCCGGGGGAAATTCACCCCTCCACTTT.

The V gene is TRBV6-6, the J gene TRBJ1-1; no definite D call. Germline V lookup: CDR1 MNHNY, CDR2 SVGAGI (reference sequence). Trimming stripped 4 bases from V and 6 bases from J, with 12 bases between. The CDR3 covers 13 residues. The CDR3 nucleotides read TGTGCCAGCAGTTCCCCCAACGGTGCTGAAGCTTTCTTT. This sequence encodes CASSSPNGAEAFF.

V usage is TRBV24-1 and J usage is TRBJ2-1; 10 nucleotides align to TRBD2. Germline V gives CDR1 KGHDR, CDR2 SFDVKD. J gave up 7 bases and V 1 base, and 9 bases lay outside the gene matches. The CDR3 length is 17 residues. The CDR3 here is CATSDFSGGAFGNEQFF. CDR3 in DNA: TGTGCCACCAGTGATTTCAGCGGGGGGGCCTTCGGGAATGAGCAGTTCTTC.

The chain has TRBV28 and TRBJ2-7, with 7 bases fitting TRBD2. CDR3 length equals 12 residues. V trimming: 5 bases; J trimming: 9 bases; junction bases outside the gene matches: 7. CDR1 is MDHEN, CDR2 SYDVKM, per germline. The DNA of the CDR3 is TGTGCCAGCAGTCCGAGGACTAGGGGGCAGTACTTC. Translation gives CASSPRTRGQYF.

The chain combines TRBV28 with TRBJ2-2, with TRBD1 identical over 7 bases. Unmatched junction bases numbered 5, after V lost 6 bases and J lost 7 bases. This CDR3 contains 13 residues. Germline CDR1 is MDHEN and CDR2 is SYDVKM. The CDR3 loop reads CASSDRAGGELFF. For the CDR3, the DNA is TGTGCCAGCAGCGACAGGGCTGGCGGGGAGCTGTTTTTT.

This clone came up once. The chain carries TRBV7-9 and TRBJ2-1, with 11 positions matching TRBD2. V gave up 4 bases and J gave up 6 bases; unmatched junction bases: 14. The CDR3 has 18 residues. Germline assignment: CDR1 SEHNR and CDR2 FQNEAQ (reference sequence). CDR3 region: CASSSPAALAGGFNEQFF. For the CDR3, the DNA is TGTGCCAGCAGCTCTCCTGCGGCCCTAGCGGGGGGCTTCAATGAGCAGTTCTTC. The full variable domain, rest sourced from reference TRBV7-9 and TRBJ2-1, is DTGVSQNPRHKITKRGQNVTFRCDPISEHNRLYWYRQTLGQGPEFLTYFQNEAQLEKSRLLSDRFSAERPKGSFSTLEIQRTEQGDSAMYLCASSSPAALAGGFNEQFFGPGTRLTVL.

The chain is built from TRBV30 and TRBJ1-1, with D possibly TRBD1 on 6 matching bases. The CDR3 consists of 14 residues. Per germline, CDR1 GTSNPN and CDR2 SVGIG (reference sequence). Deletions cut 0 bases from V and 0 bases from J, with 8 bases between. The CDR3, as DNA: TGTGCCTGGAGTGTGGGACACTTGAACACTGAAGCTTTCTTT. It translates to CAWSVGHLNTEAFF.

This chain connects TRBV10-2 to TRBJ1-1; D remains unclear. Germline V CDR1 and CDR2: WSHSY, SAAADI. V dropped 7 bases and J dropped 7 bases, with 22 bases sitting between them. This CDR3 is 15 amino acids long. The CDR3 region has the DNA TGCGCCAGCATGTCCGACTCCTTAATACATGTTGAAGCTTTCTTT. This codes for CASMSDSLIHVEAFF.

The chain joins TRBV30 to TRBJ1-2, with D perhaps TRBD1 (5 bases). Germline CDR1 and CDR2: GTSNPN and SVGIG (reference sequence). V lost 5 bases and J lost 7, with 8 bases in between. The CDR3 totals 10 residues. The CDR3 loop is CAWQGGGYTF. The CDR3 DNA follows: TGTGCCTGGCAGGGAGGTGGCTACACCTTC.

J is TRBJ1-1 and V is TRBV6-5; D might be TRBD1 (5 bases). V was pared by 8 bases and J by 4 bases, with 8 bases between. The CDR3 has 11 residues. Germline assignment: CDR1 MNHEY and CDR2 SVGAGI. The CDR3 sequence is CASLGRTEAFF. CDR3 bases: TGTGCCAGCCTGGGGCGCACTGAAGCTTTCTTT.

V gene TRBV29-1 combines with J gene TRBJ1-2; tentatively, D is TRBD1 (5 bases). The CDR3 is made up of 14 amino acids. V was pared by 4 bases and J by 4 bases, with 16 bases between. Germline V CDR1 and CDR2: SQVTM, ANQGSEA. DNA of the CDR3: TGCAGCGTTGTTTCAAGGGGCGCTCCCTATGGCTACACCTTC. Translated: CSVVSRGAPYGYTF.